The rows below give T cell receptor beta chains drawn from one sample of a study of blood T cell repertoires in COVID-19. Produced via immunoSEQ multiplex PCR; TCRdb's table is partial and in-frame only. Of 200,000 to 300,000 clones in the sample, roughly 88% were seen once. The sample was PBMCs or T cells enriched from blood (not recorded which). These receptor sequences come from a woman aged 40 to 50 who had been exposed to COVID-19. Both conserved end residues are part of each CDR3. Each record gives: clone size, CDR3 length, D gene, V gene, J gene, CDR3 DNA, CDR3 protein. The D gene is left open where the match is weak. Clone size is given for some rows only: seen once, a few or many times, or a class if the clone is expanded.

size: once
length: 16
D: NA
V: TRBV18
J: TRBJ1-1
DNA: TGTGCCAGCTCACCATTTACAGGTCCGGTAGACACTGAAGCTTTCTTT
CDR3: CASSPFTGPVDTEAFF

size: NA
length: 14
D: NA
V: TRBV29-1
J: TRBJ2-1
DNA: TGCAGCGTGGGGTCCGGACAGCCCGCAGGTGAGCAGTTCTTC
CDR3: CSVGSGQPAGEQFF

size: NA
length: 14
D: NA
V: TRBV11-1
J: TRBJ1-2
DNA: TGTGCCAGCAGCTTAGCCGCAGGCAGCTATGGCTACACCTTC
CDR3: CASSLAAGSYGYTF

size: NA
length: 17
D: NA
V: TRBV5-3
J: TRBJ2-5
DNA: TGTGCCAGAAGCTTGTACGGTCTGCGGGGTACCCAGGAGACCCAGTACTTC
CDR3: CARSLYGLRGTQETQYF

size: NA
length: 16
D: NA
V: TRBV13
J: TRBJ2-3
DNA: TGTGCCAGCAGCTTAGATGGGACAAGTATAACAGATACGCAGTATTTT
CDR3: CASSLDGTSITDTQYF

size: NA
length: 10
D: NA
V: TRBV20-1
J: TRBJ1-1
DNA: TGCAGTGCTAGTGACGCTGAAGCTTTCTTT
CDR3: CSASDAEAFF

size: NA
length: 15
D: TRBD1
V: TRBV5-6
J: TRBJ1-5
DNA: TGTGCCAGCAGCTTAGGACAGGGCTATAATCAGCCCCAGCATTTT
CDR3: CASSLGQGYNQPQHF

size: NA
length: 13
D: TRBD1
V: TRBV30
J: TRBJ1-1
DNA: TGTGCCTGGACAGGGGGTTTGAACACTGAAGCTTTCTTT
CDR3: CAWTGGLNTEAFF

size: NA
length: 15
D: TRBD1
V: TRBV7-3
J: TRBJ2-7
DNA: TGTGCCAGCAGCTTAATGGGGACAGGGAGGGACGAGCAGTACTTC
CDR3: CASSLMGTGRDEQYF

size: once
length: 15
D: TRBD1
V: TRBV6-5
J: TRBJ1-2
DNA: TGTGCCAGCAGTTTTACAGGGGCCCCAAACTATGGCTACACCTTC
CDR3: CASSFTGAPNYGYTF

size: NA
length: 15
D: NA
V: TRBV5-6
J: TRBJ2-3
DNA: TGTGCCAGCAGCTTTCGGGGGGCGCTCGGAGATACGCAGTATTTT
CDR3: CASSFRGALGDTQYF

size: NA
length: 16
D: TRBD2
V: TRBV13
J: TRBJ2-1
DNA: TGTGCCAGCAGCTTAGGACTAGCGGGAGGGGGAAATGAGCAGTTCTTC
CDR3: CASSLGLAGGGNEQFF

size: NA
length: 15
D: NA
V: TRBV4-1
J: TRBJ1-2
DNA: TGCGCCAGCAGCCAAGATCGGGTTACCATCCATGGCTACACCTTC
CDR3: CASSQDRVTIHGYTF

size: once
length: 15
D: NA
V: TRBV7-9
J: TRBJ1-2
DNA: TGTGCCAGCAGCCATCCACCGGGTACGGACTATGGCTACACCTTC
CDR3: CASSHPPGTDYGYTF

size: NA
length: 11
D: NA
V: TRBV28
J: TRBJ2-1
DNA: TGTGCCAGCACCCGCGGGTATGAGCAGTTCTTC
CDR3: CASTRGYEQFF

size: once
length: 16
D: TRBD1
V: TRBV18
J: TRBJ1-2
DNA: TGTGCCAGCTCACCACCCGGGACAGTAGCTAACTATGGCTACACCTTC
CDR3: CASSPPGTVANYGYTF

size: NA
length: 15
D: TRBD1
V: TRBV14
J: TRBJ1-3
DNA: TGTGCCAGCAGCCAAGTCAGGGGGTCTGGAAACACCATATATTTT
CDR3: CASSQVRGSGNTIYF

size: NA
length: 14
D: NA
V: TRBV9
J: TRBJ2-2
DNA: TGTGCCAGCAGCGTAGAACTCATCCCCGGGGAGCTGTTTTTT
CDR3: CASSVELIPGELFF

size: once
length: 16
D: TRBD1
V: TRBV7-2
J: TRBJ2-7
DNA: TGTGCCAGCAGCTTGAACAGGGGGCTCCAGGGGGTCGAGCAGTACTTC
CDR3: CASSLNRGLQGVEQYF

size: NA
length: 12
D: NA
V: TRBV30
J: TRBJ1-1
DNA: TGTGCCTGGAGTGGCCGCGTTTTTGAAGCTTTCTTT
CDR3: CAWSGRVFEAFF

size: few
length: 14
D: TRBD1
V: TRBV9
J: TRBJ1-1
DNA: TGTGCCAGCAGCGCCCGGGACAGGAACACTGAAGCTTTCTTT
CDR3: CASSARDRNTEAFF

size: NA
length: 15
D: NA
V: TRBV9
J: TRBJ1-4
DNA: TGTGCCAGCAGCGTAGCGTCAGGGCGGAATGAAAAACTGTTTTTT
CDR3: CASSVASGRNEKLFF

size: NA
length: 18
D: NA
V: TRBV21-1
J: TRBJ1-4
DNA: TGTGCCAGCAGCAAAGAGGGAGGCGGCCCAAGGGCTAATGAAAAACTGTTTTTT
CDR3: CASSKEGGGPRANEKLFF

size: few
length: 14
D: TRBD1
V: TRBV5-5
J: TRBJ2-5
DNA: TGTGCCAGCAGCCAGGGGGCCCCTCAGGAGACCCAGTACTTC
CDR3: CASSQGAPQETQYF

size: NA
length: 17
D: TRBD2
V: TRBV3-1/TRBV3-2
J: TRBJ2-2
DNA: TGTGCCAGCAGCCATAATCGAATCGGGAGGAGTAACGGGGAGCTGTTTTTT
CDR3: CASSHNRIGRSNGELFF

size: once
length: 14
D: TRBD2
V: TRBV5-1
J: TRBJ2-3
DNA: TGTGCCAGCAGCCTAGCGGGAGGTGGGGATACGCAGTATTTT
CDR3: CASSLAGGGDTQYF

size: NA
length: 13
D: NA
V: TRBV25-1
J: TRBJ1-6
DNA: TGTGCCAGCAGTGATGGGGCAGGGTCACCCCTCCACTTT
CDR3: CASSDGAGSPLHF

size: NA
length: 18
D: TRBD1
V: TRBV19
J: TRBJ1-5
DNA: TGTGCCAGTAGTTCCGGGACAGGGTGGACTTTTGGCAATCAGCCCCAGCATTTT
CDR3: CASSSGTGWTFGNQPQHF

size: NA
length: 22
D: NA
V: TRBV12-2
J: TRBJ2-3
DNA: TGTGCAAGTCGCTTAGCGAGTGGTCCGGGACTAGCGGGAGGCCGGGGCACAGATACGCAGTATTTT
CDR3: CASRLASGPGLAGGRGTDTQYF

size: NA
length: 14
D: NA
V: TRBV30
J: TRBJ1-5
DNA: TGTGCCTGGAGTGAGTGGGGGGAAATCACCCCCCAGCATTTT
CDR3: CAWSEWGEITPQHF

size: NA
length: 15
D: NA
V: TRBV19
J: TRBJ1-1
DNA: TGTGCCAGTAGTCCCCTAGGGGGACCGAACACTGAAGCTTTCTTT
CDR3: CASSPLGGPNTEAFF

size: NA
length: 14
D: NA
V: TRBV5-1
J: TRBJ2-1
DNA: TGCGCCAGCAGCTTGGCCCCAGGGGTCTATGAGCAGTTCTTC
CDR3: CASSLAPGVYEQFF

size: once
length: 11
D: NA
V: TRBV19
J: TRBJ1-2
DNA: TGTGCCAGTAGTGCACCGGGGGGCTACACCTTC
CDR3: CASSAPGGYTF

size: NA
length: 16
D: TRBD2
V: TRBV27
J: TRBJ2-2
DNA: TGTGCCAGCAGTTTCCTCGGCGGGAGTGGGCCCGGGGAGCTGTTTTTT
CDR3: CASSFLGGSGPGELFF

size: NA
length: 16
D: NA
V: TRBV28
J: TRBJ1-2
DNA: TGTGCCAGCACCCTACGGGGAGGACACCTATCACGTGGCTACACCTTC
CDR3: CASTLRGGHLSRGYTF

size: NA
length: 15
D: TRBD2
V: TRBV7-2
J: TRBJ2-3
DNA: TGTGCCAGCAGACAGACTAGCGGAGACACAGATACGCAGTATTTT
CDR3: CASRQTSGDTDTQYF

size: NA
length: 16
D: NA
V: TRBV21-1
J: TRBJ1-2
DNA: TGTGCCAGCAGCTTAAAGGAAGCAGCGGCTAACTATGGCTACACCTTC
CDR3: CASSLKEAAANYGYTF

size: NA
length: 16
D: NA
V: TRBV7-9
J: TRBJ1-1
DNA: TGTGCCAGCAGCTTAGCGGGTCGGGTTCCGAACACTGAAGCTTTCTTT
CDR3: CASSLAGRVPNTEAFF

size: NA
length: 13
D: NA
V: TRBV7-6
J: TRBJ1-6
DNA: TGTGCCAGCAGCCCGGGGGGGTATTCACCCCTCCACTTT
CDR3: CASSPGGYSPLHF

size: NA
length: 10
D: NA
V: TRBV20-1
J: TRBJ2-7
DNA: TGCAGTGCTAGCCCTCTGGAGCAGTACTTC
CDR3: CSASPLEQYF

size: NA
length: 11
D: TRBD1
V: TRBV19
J: TRBJ1-1
DNA: TGTGCCAGTACCGGGACAGGCGACGCTTTCTTT
CDR3: CASTGTGDAFF

size: NA
length: 14
D: NA
V: TRBV6-4
J: TRBJ2-2
DNA: TGTGCCAGCAATCAATCGGGATTCACCGGGGAGCTGTTTTTT
CDR3: CASNQSGFTGELFF

size: NA
length: 18
D: TRBD1
V: TRBV28
J: TRBJ1-6
DNA: TGTGCCAGCAGTTTGTTTGTACAGGGGGGGATTAATAATTCACCCCTCCACTTT
CDR3: CASSLFVQGGINNSPLHF

size: NA
length: 15
D: TRBD1
V: TRBV7-6
J: TRBJ2-7
DNA: TGTGCCAGCAGCACCTCGGGACAGGGGACCTACGAGCAGTACTTC
CDR3: CASSTSGQGTYEQYF

size: NA
length: 16
D: TRBD1
V: TRBV4-1
J: TRBJ1-2
DNA: TGCGCCAGCAGCCACGGATGGGACAGGGGCCTCTATGGCTACACCTTC
CDR3: CASSHGWDRGLYGYTF

size: NA
length: 15
D: NA
V: TRBV28
J: TRBJ1-3
DNA: TGTGCCAGCAGTCAGGGGCCCCTCTCTGGAAACACCATATATTTT
CDR3: CASSQGPLSGNTIYF

size: once
length: 12
D: TRBD1
V: TRBV19
J: TRBJ2-7
DNA: TGTGCCACCCAAGACAGGGCCTACGAGCAGTACTTC
CDR3: CATQDRAYEQYF

size: NA
length: 20
D: TRBD2
V: TRBV5-1
J: TRBJ2-2
DNA: TGTGCCAGCAGCTTGGCCCCCGGACTAGCGGGAAAGAGAGGAACCGGGGAGCTGTTTTTT
CDR3: CASSLAPGLAGKRGTGELFF

size: NA
length: 15
D: NA
V: TRBV21-1
J: TRBJ2-7
DNA: TGTGCCAGCAGCAACCGGGACACTTTAAACTACGAGCAGTACTTC
CDR3: CASSNRDTLNYEQYF

size: NA
length: 13
D: NA
V: TRBV27
J: TRBJ2-1
DNA: TGTGCCAGCAGTTTATTGCTCGGGGTCGATCAGTTCTTC
CDR3: CASSLLLGVDQFF

size: NA
length: 12
D: NA
V: TRBV7-6
J: TRBJ1-4
DNA: TGTGCCAGCAGCCCCAGGGCTGAAAAACTGTTTTTT
CDR3: CASSPRAEKLFF

size: once
length: 14
D: NA
V: TRBV21-1
J: TRBJ1-3
DNA: TGTGCCAGCAGCAAAACGGGACAGGGCAACACCATATATTTT
CDR3: CASSKTGQGNTIYF

size: NA
length: 14
D: NA
V: TRBV7-9
J: TRBJ1-2
DNA: TGTGCCAGCAGCCCTCCGGGGGTCAACTATGGCTACACCTTC
CDR3: CASSPPGVNYGYTF

size: NA
length: 15
D: NA
V: TRBV11-2
J: TRBJ1-6
DNA: TGTGCCAGCAGCTACCAGGGAGGGGGTTATTCACCCCTCCACTTT
CDR3: CASSYQGGGYSPLHF

size: NA
length: 15
D: NA
V: TRBV19
J: TRBJ1-2
DNA: TGTGCCAGTAGTATAGATATTTTGACTTCGACGGGCTACACCTTC
CDR3: CASSIDILTSTGYTF

size: NA
length: 15
D: TRBD1
V: TRBV28
J: TRBJ2-2
DNA: TGTGCCAGCAGGCCGGGACAGGGGAACACCGGGGAGCTGTTTTTT
CDR3: CASRPGQGNTGELFF

size: NA
length: 17
D: TRBD1
V: TRBV7-2
J: TRBJ2-6
DNA: TGTGCCAGCAGCTACCGGACAGGGGACTCTGGGGCCAACGTCCTGACTTTC
CDR3: CASSYRTGDSGANVLTF

size: NA
length: 14
D: NA
V: TRBV18
J: TRBJ2-3
DNA: TGTGCCAGCTCCCTCGGGGGTAGCACAGATACGCAGTATTTT
CDR3: CASSLGGSTDTQYF

size: NA
length: 16
D: NA
V: TRBV7-9
J: TRBJ2-2
DNA: TGTGCCAGCAGCCCACAAATCCCAGGGGTTTCCGGGGAGCTGTTTTTT
CDR3: CASSPQIPGVSGELFF